These T cell receptor beta chains were read from a single sample in a study of blood T cell repertoires in COVID-19. Generated by immunoSEQ multiplex PCR, the TCRdb table keeps only in-frame clones and is missing some. The table records 120,000 or so clones, around 85% of them present only once. The sequenced sample consisted of peripheral blood. The source of these receptors is a man aged 45-65 years with acute or convalescent COVID-19. The CDR3 runs from the conserved cysteine through the conserved F or W. Fields, in order: D gene, V gene, J gene, clone size, CDR3 protein, CDR3 DNA. A D gene is named only where the DNA matches it firmly. Rows give clone size only sometimes, using once, few, many, or a class for an expanded clone.

D: -
V: TRBV6-5
J: TRBJ1-4
size: few
CDR3: CAILNRVFEEKLFF
DNA: TGTGCCATCTTAAACAGGGTTTTTGAGGAAAAACTGTTTTTT

D: TRBD2
V: TRBV6-1
J: TRBJ2-5
size: few
CDR3: CASSEGAGEETQYF
DNA: TGTGCCAGCAGTGAAGGGGCGGGGGAAGAGACCCAGTACTTC

D: TRBD1
V: TRBV4-1
J: TRBJ1-2
size: -
CDR3: CASSPYETGGYGYTF
DNA: TGCGCCAGCAGCCCCTACGAGACAGGGGGATATGGCTACACCTTC

D: TRBD2
V: TRBV9
J: TRBJ2-1
size: -
CDR3: CASSFSGTAGNEQFF
DNA: TGTGCCAGCAGTTTTAGCGGGACCGCGGGCAATGAGCAGTTCTTC

D: TRBD2
V: TRBV6-5
J: TRBJ2-5
size: -
CDR3: CASSYGGGGQETQYF
DNA: TGTGCCAGCAGTTACGGCGGGGGGGGCCAAGAGACCCAGTACTTC

D: TRBD1
V: TRBV5-4
J: TRBJ2-3
size: -
CDR3: CASSTEGAVDTQYF
DNA: TGTGCCAGCAGCACCGAGGGGGCTGTGGATACGCAGTATTTT

D: -
V: TRBV4-1
J: TRBJ1-5
size: once
CDR3: CASSHQNSNQPQHF
DNA: TGCGCCAGCAGCCACCAGAATAGCAATCAGCCCCAGCATTTT

D: TRBD1
V: TRBV19
J: TRBJ2-1
size: few
CDR3: CASSVGTEEQFF
DNA: TGTGCCAGTAGTGTCGGGACAGAGGAGCAGTTCTTC

D: TRBD2
V: TRBV14
J: TRBJ2-1
size: -
CDR3: CASSHRGSSGFYNEQFF
DNA: TGTGCCAGCAGCCACAGAGGGTCTAGCGGATTTTACAATGAGCAGTTCTTC

D: TRBD1
V: TRBV29-1
J: TRBJ1-1
size: -
CDR3: CSVEDSGTGNTEAFF
DNA: TGCAGCGTCGAAGACTCAGGGACAGGGAACACTGAAGCTTTCTTT

D: TRBD2
V: TRBV6-1
J: TRBJ2-7
size: -
CDR3: CASSERSSGYEQYF
DNA: TGTGCCAGCAGTGAACGGAGTAGCGGGTACGAGCAGTACTTC

D: TRBD1
V: TRBV10-1
J: TRBJ2-2
size: -
CDR3: CASSEGTENTGELFF
DNA: TGCGCCAGCAGTGAGGGGACAGAGAACACCGGGGAGCTGTTTTTT

D: TRBD1
V: TRBV19
J: TRBJ2-5
size: -
CDR3: CASTGTGQETQYF
DNA: TGTGCCAGTACTGGGACAGGACAAGAGACCCAGTACTTC

D: TRBD2
V: TRBV5-1
J: TRBJ2-3
size: -
CDR3: CASSPIGVAGFKRTQYF
DNA: TGCGCCAGCAGCCCAATTGGGGTAGCGGGGTTTAAGAGGACGCAGTATTTT

D: TRBD1
V: TRBV6-6
J: TRBJ1-1
size: -
CDR3: CASSYPIGQAEEAFF
DNA: TGTGCCAGCAGTTACCCGATCGGACAGGCAGAGGAAGCTTTCTTT